This TCR beta chain is drawn from a study of naive and memory T cell subsets. General observations from the study: The RNA method is potentially sensitive to activation and differentiation changes.

Whole-blood samples were 2.5 to 3 ml of peripheral blood from healthy adult volunteers. The library had UMIs added by 3' ligation of an oligonucleotide to TCR cDNA. Cells were not sorted; total RNA input targeted about 1 to 1000 ng. For blood and skin samples, reverse transcription used TCR alpha and beta constant primers. Four PCR rounds used nested alpha and beta constant region primers plus the SP2 primer. TCRdb re-derived calls from the 5' RACE reads in MiXCR, one entry per CDR3 protein. The sample lists roughly 26,000 distinct CDR3 sequences; approximately 22% were seen once. As to this clonotype: Its specificity is not known.

The germline gives CDR1 DFQATT, CDR2 SNEGSKA (reference sequence). Trimming at V came to 5 bases and at J to 1 base, leaving 16 bases not matched to a gene. This CDR3 spans 17 amino acids. V is TRBV20-1 and J is TRBJ1-1, with TRBD1 identical over 7 bases. The origin of this receptor is a female donor in good health. The CDR3 nucleotides are TGCAGTGCTCGGATACCCTTTAGACAGGGAGGGAACACTGAAGCTTTCTTT. Translation: CSARIPFRQGGNTEAFF.